The source of this T cell receptor (beta chain) is a study of cytotoxic CD8 clonotypes in ibrutinib-treated CLL (dated by TCRdb to the early 2020s). Regarding the research as a whole: The cohort was composed of roughly ten relapsed/refractory and around 15 treatment-naive patients; IGHV unmutated status was identified in 17 patients. Responses were partial in roughly 24 patients and complete in 2; after median about 68 months follow-up, about 15 stayed in remission and some twelve progressed. The response samples were drawn at a median of 12 months into treatment, with a range of about 6 to 40 months. On average, each sample yielded roughly 260,000 productive templates and tens of thousands of productive rearrangements. Longitudinal samples were obtainable from about 30% of the roughly 86 participants in the trial. Cryopreserved peripheral blood mononuclear cells were obtained before treatment, at response, and at either sustained remission or disease progression. The investigation overall reported the following: Baseline clonality was found to be higher than that of age-matched healthy donors and was strongly correlated with circulating CD8+ T-cell counts. An increase in clonality was observed at ibrutinib response, with clonality remaining stable during sustained remission and falling back toward baseline at progression. Public clonotypes were found to be uncommon and were observed to contract or remain stable during treatment; the increase in clonality was shown to reflect expansion of private clonotypes at ibrutinib response. Sampling times were not matched between patients in sustained remission and patients whose disease was progressing, and lymph node repertoires were not examined.

On a MiSeq, deep resolution sequencing aimed for a depth between 1 in 1 million and 1 in 200,000 T cells, with each clonotype covered 10x on average. The immunoSEQ hsTCRB Kit was used to generate TCR beta libraries. As for how the authors treated the data: ImmunoSEQ Data Assistant and ImmunoSEQ Analyzer were used for data analysis, and V, D and J genes were assigned according to IMGT definitions. Clonality was computed as one minus normalized Shannon entropy of productive rearrangement frequencies, ranging from 0 to 1. Public clonotype analysis was restricted to overrepresented clonotypes comprising at least 0.05% of each patient's repertoire. Repertoires from some 14 age-matched healthy donors in immuneACCESS were used as clonality controls. The immuneACCESS repertoire file appears here via TCRdb, limited to in-frame rearrangements. These files lack a portion of the clones; in checked studies, under half of the deficit traces to unresolved V genes, and the cause of the others is not known. That table gives V, J and clone size, and the DNA gave D and trimming. This sample gives more than 300,000 clones in total; more than 65% of them show up just once. More than 6% of the sample goes to the ten largest clones.

This clone was picked up a small number of times. The specificity of this receptor is unknown. Base qualities are not at hand, and no much larger clone is one base apart. For TCR beta library preparation, around 1.8 micrograms of genomic DNA were extracted from the cryopreserved PBMCs. Longitudinal blood samples from CLL patients on ibrutinib monotherapy underwent high-throughput TCR beta sequencing. The patients took part in an open-label, single-center phase 2 trial of ibrutinib monotherapy. There are 16 amino acids in the CDR3, from cysteine to phenylalanine inclusive. CDR3 DNA is the only sequence kept; it has 48 bases, read in frame from the first base. CDR1 and CDR2, per the germline V gene, are SGHAT and FQNNGV. Here V drops 1 base and J drops 7 bases, and the junction holds 6 bases not matched to any gene.

The sequence is built from TRBV11-2 and TRBJ2-2; 10 bases in between match TRBD1. The sequence was collected from a human donor with chronic lymphocytic leukemia. Here the sequenced sample was PBMCs, taken before ibrutinib treatment. The DNA is as follows: TGTGCCAGCAGCTTAGCGTGGACAGGGGGATTCGGGGAGCTGTTTTTT. This yields the protein CASSLAWTGGFGELFF.